This T cell receptor (beta chain) came from a study of early T cells in non-severe SARS-CoV-2 infection. Each single cDNA molecule received a unique molecular identifier. In TCRdb, the 5' RACE reads were re-called with MiXCR into one record per CDR3 protein. The sample lists around 59,000 distinct CDR3 sequences, around 12% occurring once. This clonotype has ten or more counts. The trim removed 5 bases at V and 11 bases at J, leaving 11 bases unmatched. Germline V gene sequence: CDR1 SGHVS, CDR2 FQNEAQ. This CDR3 region has 13 residues. The chain employs TRBV7-8 and TRBJ1-1; 7 bases map to TRBD1. This clonotype was obtained from an adult who was a healthcare worker with PCR-confirmed SARS-CoV-2 infection or an uninfected control (not recorded which). Sequenced sample: whole blood. CDR3: CASSVSTGFMAFF. CDR3 DNA: TGTGCCAGCAGCGTCTCGACAGGGTTTATGGCTTTCTTT.